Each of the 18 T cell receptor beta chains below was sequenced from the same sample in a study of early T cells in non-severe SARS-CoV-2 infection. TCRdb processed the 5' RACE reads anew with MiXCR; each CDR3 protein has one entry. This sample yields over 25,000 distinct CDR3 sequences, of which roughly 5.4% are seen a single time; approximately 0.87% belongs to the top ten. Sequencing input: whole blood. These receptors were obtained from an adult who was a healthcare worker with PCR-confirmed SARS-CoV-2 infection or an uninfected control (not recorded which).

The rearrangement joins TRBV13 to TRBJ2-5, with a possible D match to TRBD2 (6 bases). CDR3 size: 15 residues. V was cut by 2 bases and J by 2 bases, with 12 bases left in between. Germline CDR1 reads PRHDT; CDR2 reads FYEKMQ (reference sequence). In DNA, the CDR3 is TGTGCCAGCAGCTTAATTCGGGGGAATCAAGAGACCCAGTACTTC. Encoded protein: CASSLIRGNQETQYF.

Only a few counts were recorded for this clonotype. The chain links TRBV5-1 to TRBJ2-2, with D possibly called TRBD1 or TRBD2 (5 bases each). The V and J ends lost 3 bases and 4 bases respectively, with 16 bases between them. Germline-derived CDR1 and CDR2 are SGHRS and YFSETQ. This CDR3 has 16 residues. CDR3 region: CASSSRTRGATGELFF. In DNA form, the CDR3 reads TGCGCCAGCAGCTCCCGGACAAGGGGAGCCACCGGGGAGCTGTTTTTT. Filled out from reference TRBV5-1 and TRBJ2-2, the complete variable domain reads KAGVTQTPRYLIKTRGQQVTLSCSPISGHRSVSWYQQTPGQGLQFLFEYFSETQRNKGNFPGRFSGRQFSNSRSEMNVSTLELGDSALYLCASSSRTRGATGELFFGEGSRLTVL.

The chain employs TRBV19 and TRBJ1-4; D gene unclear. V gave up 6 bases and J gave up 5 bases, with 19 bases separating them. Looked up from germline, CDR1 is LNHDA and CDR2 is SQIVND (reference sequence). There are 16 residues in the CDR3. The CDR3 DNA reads TGTGCCAGTAGCCGTACCGTCAGCGTCTTGAATGAAAAACTGTTTTTT. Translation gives CASSRTVSVLNEKLFF. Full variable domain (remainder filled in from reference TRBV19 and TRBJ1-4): DGGITQSPKYLFRKEGQNVTLSCEQNLNHDAMYWYRQDPGQGLRLIYYSQIVNDFQKGDIAEGYSVSREKKESFPLTVTSAQKNPTAFYLCASSRTVSVLNEKLFFGSGTQLSVL.

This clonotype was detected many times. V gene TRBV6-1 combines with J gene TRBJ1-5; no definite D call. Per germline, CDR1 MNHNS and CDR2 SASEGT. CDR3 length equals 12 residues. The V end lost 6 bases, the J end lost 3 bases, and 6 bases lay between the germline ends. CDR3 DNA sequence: TGTGCCAGCAGGCAGTACAATCAGCCCCAGCATTTT. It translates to CASRQYNQPQHF.

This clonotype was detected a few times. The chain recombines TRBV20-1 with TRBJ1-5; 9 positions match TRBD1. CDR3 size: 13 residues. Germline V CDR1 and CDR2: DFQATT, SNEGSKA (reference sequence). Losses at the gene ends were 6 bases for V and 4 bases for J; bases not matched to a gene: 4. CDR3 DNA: TGCAGTGCCAGGACAGGGGTAAATCAGCCCCAGCATTTT. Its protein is CSARTGVNQPQHF.

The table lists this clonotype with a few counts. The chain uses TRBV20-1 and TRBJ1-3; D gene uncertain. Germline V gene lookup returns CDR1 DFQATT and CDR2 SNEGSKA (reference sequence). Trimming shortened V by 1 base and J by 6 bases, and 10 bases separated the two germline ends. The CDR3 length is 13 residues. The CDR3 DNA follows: TGCAGTGCTAGAGCTACGTCCGAAAACACCATATATTTT. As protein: CSARATSENTIYF.

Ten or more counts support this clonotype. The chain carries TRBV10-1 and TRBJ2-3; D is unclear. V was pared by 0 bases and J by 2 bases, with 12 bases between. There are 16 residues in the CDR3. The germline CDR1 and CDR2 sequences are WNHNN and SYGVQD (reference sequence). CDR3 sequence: CASSESSGKSTDTQYF. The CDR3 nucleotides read TGCGCCAGCAGTGAGTCGAGTGGCAAATCCACAGATACGCAGTATTTT.

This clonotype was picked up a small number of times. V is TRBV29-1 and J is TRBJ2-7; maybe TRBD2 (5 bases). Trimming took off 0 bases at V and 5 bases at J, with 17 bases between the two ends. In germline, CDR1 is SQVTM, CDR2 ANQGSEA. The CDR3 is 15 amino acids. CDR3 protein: CSVEEEPGGWNEQYF. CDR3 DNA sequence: TGCAGCGTTGAAGAAGAACCAGGAGGCTGGAACGAGCAGTACTTC.

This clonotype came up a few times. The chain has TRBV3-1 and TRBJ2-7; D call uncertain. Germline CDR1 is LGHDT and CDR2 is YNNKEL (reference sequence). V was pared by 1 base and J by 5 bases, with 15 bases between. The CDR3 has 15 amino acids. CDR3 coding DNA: TGTGCCAGCAGCCAAGTAGGCGGCAGAGAAAACGAGCAGTACTTC. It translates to CASSQVGGRENEQYF.

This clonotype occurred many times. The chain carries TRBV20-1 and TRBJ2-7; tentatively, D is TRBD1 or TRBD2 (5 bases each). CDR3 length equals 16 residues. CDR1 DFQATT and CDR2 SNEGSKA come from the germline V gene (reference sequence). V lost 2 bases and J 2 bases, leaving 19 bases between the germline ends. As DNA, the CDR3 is TGCAGTGCTAGACCATATCCCGGGACGCCGACCTACGAGCAGTACTTC. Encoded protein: CSARPYPGTPTYEQYF.

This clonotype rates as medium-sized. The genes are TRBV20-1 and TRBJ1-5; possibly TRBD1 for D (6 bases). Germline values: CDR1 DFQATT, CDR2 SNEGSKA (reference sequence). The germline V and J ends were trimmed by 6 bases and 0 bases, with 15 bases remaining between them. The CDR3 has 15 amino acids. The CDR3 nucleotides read TGCAGTGCCATCCTTCGGGACACTAGCAATCAGCCCCAGCATTTT. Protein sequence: CSAILRDTSNQPQHF.

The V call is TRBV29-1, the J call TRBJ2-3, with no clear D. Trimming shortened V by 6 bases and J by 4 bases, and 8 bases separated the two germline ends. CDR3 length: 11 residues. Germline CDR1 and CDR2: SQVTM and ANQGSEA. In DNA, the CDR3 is TGCAGCGTCGCGGCTGCAGATACGCAGTATTTT. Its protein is CSVAAADTQYF.

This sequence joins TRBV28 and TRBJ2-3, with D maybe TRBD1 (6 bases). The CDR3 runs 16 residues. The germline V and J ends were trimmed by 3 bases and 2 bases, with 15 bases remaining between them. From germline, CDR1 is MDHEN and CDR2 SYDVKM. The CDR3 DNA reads TGTGCCAGCAGTTTGCCCCCCGGGACAAACACAGATACGCAGTATTTT. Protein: CASSLPPGTNTDTQYF.

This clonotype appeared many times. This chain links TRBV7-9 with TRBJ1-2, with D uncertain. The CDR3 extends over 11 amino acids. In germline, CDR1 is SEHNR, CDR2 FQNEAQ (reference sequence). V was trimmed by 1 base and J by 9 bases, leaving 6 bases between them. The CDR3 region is CASSLDSSYTF. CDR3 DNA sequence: TGTGCCAGCAGCTTAGACAGTAGCTACACCTTC.

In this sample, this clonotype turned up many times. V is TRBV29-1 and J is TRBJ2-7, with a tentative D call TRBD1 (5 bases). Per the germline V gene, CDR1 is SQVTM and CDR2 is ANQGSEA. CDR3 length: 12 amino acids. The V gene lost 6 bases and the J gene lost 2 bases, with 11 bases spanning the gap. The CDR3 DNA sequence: TGCAGCGTCGTGACAGAGACCTACGAGCAGTACTTC. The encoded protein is CSVVTETYEQYF.

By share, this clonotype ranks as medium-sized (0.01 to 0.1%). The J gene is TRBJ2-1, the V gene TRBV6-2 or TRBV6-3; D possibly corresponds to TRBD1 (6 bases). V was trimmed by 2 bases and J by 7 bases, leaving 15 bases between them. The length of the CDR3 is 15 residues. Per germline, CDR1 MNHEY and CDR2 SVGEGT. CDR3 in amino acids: CASSYRSLGGNEQFF. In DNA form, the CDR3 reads TGTGCCAGCAGTTACCGGTCGCTAGGGGGAAATGAGCAGTTCTTC.

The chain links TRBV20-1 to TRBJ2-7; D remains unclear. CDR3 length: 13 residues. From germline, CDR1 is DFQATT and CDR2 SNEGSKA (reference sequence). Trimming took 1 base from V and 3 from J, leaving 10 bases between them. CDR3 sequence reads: CSARAGPYYEQYF. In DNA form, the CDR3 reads TGCAGTGCTAGAGCGGGCCCTTACTACGAGCAGTACTTC.

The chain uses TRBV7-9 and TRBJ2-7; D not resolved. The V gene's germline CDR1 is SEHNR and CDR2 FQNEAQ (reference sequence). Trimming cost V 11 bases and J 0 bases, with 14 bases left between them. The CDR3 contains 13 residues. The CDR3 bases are TGTGCCGAGGCGTCTCTCTACTCCTACGAGCAGTACTTC. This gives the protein CAEASLYSYEQYF.